Below, 3 T cell receptor beta chains from the same sample are listed, as sequenced in a study of identical twins (dated by TCRdb to the mid-2010s). Receptor libraries were prepared by 5' RACE. Sequencing relied on an Illumina HiSeq 2000. TCRdb's own reprocessing of the public reads used fastp at Q25 and MiXCR and kept productive beta chains. Entries are consolidated by CDR3 protein sequence, retaining the most common genes and DNA. In this sample the table shows about 810,000 distinct CDR3 sequences, about 12% of which occur a single time. Jointly, the top ten make up about 1.6% of the sample. Separately, the same data were catalogued under a study of yellow fever vaccine responses in identical twins.

The sequenced sample consisted of PBMCs. Receptor source: a woman aged 18-30 years in good health.

The chain is built from TRBV29-1 and TRBJ2-5; the D gene is possibly TRBD2 (5 bases). Deletions cut 7 bases from V and 4 bases from J, with 13 bases between. Germline V CDR1 and CDR2: SQVTM, ANQGSEA. The CDR3 is 12 amino acids. CDR3 region: CSAEGRLETQYF. CDR3 coding DNA: TGCAGCGCCGAGGGTCGGTTAGAGACCCAGTACTTC.

The sample holds a few counts of this clonotype. The chain couples TRBV4-1 to TRBJ2-1; 7 bases line up with TRBD2. V gave up 0 bases and J gave up 5 bases; unmatched junction bases: 10. The CDR3 consists of 17 residues. Germline V gene sequence: CDR1 MGHRA, CDR2 YSYEKL. The CDR3 coding sequence is TGCGCCAGCAGCCAAGAGCGGTGGGCGGGGGAGAACAATGAGCAGTTCTTC. As protein: CASSQERWAGENNEQFF.

The table lists this clonotype with a few counts. This chain joins TRBV11-2 and TRBJ1-3; possible D gene TRBD1, 6 bases. The length of the CDR3 is 14 residues. The V end lost 8 bases, the J end lost 0 bases, and 11 bases lay between the germline ends. Germline values: CDR1 SGHAT, CDR2 FQNNGV. The CDR3 sequence is CASRDTRSGNTIYF. CDR3 DNA: TGTGCCAGCCGGGACACCCGCTCTGGAAACACCATATATTTT. The full variable domain, in which reference TRBV11-2 and TRBJ1-3 provide the parts outside the CDR3, is EAGVAQSPRYKIIEKRQSVAFWCNPISGHATLYWYQQILGQGPKLLIQFQNNGVVDDSQLPKDRFSAERLKGVDSTLKIQPAKLEDSAVYLCASRDTRSGNTIYFGEGSWLTVV.